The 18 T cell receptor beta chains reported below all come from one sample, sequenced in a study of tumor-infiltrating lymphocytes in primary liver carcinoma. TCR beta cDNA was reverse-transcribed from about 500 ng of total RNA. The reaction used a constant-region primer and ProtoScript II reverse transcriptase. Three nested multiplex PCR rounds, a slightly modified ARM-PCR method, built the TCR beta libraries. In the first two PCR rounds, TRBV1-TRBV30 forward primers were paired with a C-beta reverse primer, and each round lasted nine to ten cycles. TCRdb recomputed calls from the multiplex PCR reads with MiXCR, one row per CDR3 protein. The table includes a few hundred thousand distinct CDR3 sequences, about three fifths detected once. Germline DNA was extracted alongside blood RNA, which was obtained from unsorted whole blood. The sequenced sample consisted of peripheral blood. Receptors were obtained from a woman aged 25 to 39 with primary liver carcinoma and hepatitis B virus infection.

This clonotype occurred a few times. CDR3 coding DNA: TGTGCCAGCAGCCCCCGGACAGCCTCCTACGAGCAGTACTTC. Its protein product is CASSPRTASYEQYF. The V call is TRBV7-8, the J call TRBJ2-7; possible D gene TRBD1, 6 bases. This CDR3 has 14 residues. Germline V gene sequence: CDR1 SGHVS, CDR2 FQNEAQ. V was pared by 5 bases and J by 0 bases, with 11 bases between. The full variable domain, with the rest looked up from reference TRBV7-8 and TRBJ2-7, is GAGVSQSPRYKVAKRGQDVALRCDPISGHVSLFWYQQALGQGPEFLTYFQNEAQLDKSGLPSDRFFAERPEGSVSTLKIQRTQQEDSAVYLCASSPRTASYEQYFGPGTRLTVT.

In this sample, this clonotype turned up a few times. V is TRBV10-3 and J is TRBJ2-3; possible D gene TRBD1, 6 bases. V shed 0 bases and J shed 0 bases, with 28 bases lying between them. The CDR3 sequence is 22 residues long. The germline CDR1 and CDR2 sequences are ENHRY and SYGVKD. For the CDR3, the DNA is TGTGCCATCAGTGAGTCCGTATGGGCAGGGGTCGCGGAACGGCCTAGCACAGATACGCAGTATTTT. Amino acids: CAISESVWAGVAERPSTDTQYF.

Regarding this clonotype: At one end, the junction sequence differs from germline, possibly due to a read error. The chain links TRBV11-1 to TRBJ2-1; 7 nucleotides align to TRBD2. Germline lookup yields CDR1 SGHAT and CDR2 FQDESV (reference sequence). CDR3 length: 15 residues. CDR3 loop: CASNQVWEGYNERFF. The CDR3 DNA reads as TGTGCCAGCAACCAGGTGTGGGAGGGCTACAATGAGCGGTTCTTC.

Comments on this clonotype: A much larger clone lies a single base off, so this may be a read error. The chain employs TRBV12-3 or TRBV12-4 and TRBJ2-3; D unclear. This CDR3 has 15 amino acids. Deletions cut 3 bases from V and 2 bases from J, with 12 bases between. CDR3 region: CASSFGGRLTDTQYF. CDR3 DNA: TGTGCCAGCAGTTTCGGCGGCCGTCTCACAGATACGCAGTATTTT.

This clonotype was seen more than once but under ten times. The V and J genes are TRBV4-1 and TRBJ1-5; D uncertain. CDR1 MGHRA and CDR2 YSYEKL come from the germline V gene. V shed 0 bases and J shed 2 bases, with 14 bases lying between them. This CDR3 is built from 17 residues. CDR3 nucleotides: TGCGCCAGCAGCCAAGACGGTAGAGGGAGAGGCAATCAGCCCCAGCATTTT. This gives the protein CASSQDGRGRGNQPQHF.

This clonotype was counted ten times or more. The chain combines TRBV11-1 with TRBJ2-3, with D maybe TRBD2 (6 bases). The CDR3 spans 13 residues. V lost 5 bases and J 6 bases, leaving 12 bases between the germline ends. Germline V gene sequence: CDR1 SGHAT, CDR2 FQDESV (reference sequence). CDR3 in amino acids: CASSTRTSDTQYF. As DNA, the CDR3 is TGTGCCAGCAGCACCCGTACTAGCGATACGCAGTATTTT.

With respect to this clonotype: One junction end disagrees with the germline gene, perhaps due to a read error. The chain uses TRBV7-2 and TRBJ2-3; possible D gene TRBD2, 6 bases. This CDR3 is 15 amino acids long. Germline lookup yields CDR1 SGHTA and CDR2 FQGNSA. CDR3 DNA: TGTGCCAGCAGCTTAGATGGGCGGGAAACAGATACCCAGTATTTT. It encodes CASSLDGRETDTQYF.

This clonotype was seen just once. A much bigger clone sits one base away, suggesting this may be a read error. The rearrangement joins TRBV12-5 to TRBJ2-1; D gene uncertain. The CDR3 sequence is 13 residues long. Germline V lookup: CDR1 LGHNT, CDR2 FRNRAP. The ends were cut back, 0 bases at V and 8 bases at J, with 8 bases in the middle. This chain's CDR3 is CASGLVATYEQFF. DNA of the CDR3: TGTGCTAGTGGTTTGGTTGCCACCTATGAGCAGTTCTTC.

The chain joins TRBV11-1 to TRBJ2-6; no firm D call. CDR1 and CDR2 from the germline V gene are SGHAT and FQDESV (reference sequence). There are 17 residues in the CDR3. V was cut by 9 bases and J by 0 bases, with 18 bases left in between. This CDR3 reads CARSMGKWDSGANVLTF. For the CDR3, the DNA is TGTGCCAGGAGCATGGGTAAATGGGACTCTGGGGCCAACGTCCTGACTTTC.

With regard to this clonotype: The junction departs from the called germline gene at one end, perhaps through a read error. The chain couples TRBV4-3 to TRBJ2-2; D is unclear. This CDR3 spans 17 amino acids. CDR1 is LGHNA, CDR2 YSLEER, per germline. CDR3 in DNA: TGCGCCAGCAGCCAAGATTTGAACGGGCCGAACATCGGGGAGCTGTTTTTT. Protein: CASSQDLNGPNIGELFF.

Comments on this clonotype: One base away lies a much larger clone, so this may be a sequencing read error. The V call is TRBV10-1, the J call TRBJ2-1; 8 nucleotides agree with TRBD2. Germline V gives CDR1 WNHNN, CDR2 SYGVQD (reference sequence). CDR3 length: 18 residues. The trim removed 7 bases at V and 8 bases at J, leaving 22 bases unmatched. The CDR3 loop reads CASNRDEGPGLGGYEQFF. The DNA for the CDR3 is TGCGCCAGCAATAGGGACGAGGGTCCGGGACTAGGGGGTTATGAGCAGTTCTTC.

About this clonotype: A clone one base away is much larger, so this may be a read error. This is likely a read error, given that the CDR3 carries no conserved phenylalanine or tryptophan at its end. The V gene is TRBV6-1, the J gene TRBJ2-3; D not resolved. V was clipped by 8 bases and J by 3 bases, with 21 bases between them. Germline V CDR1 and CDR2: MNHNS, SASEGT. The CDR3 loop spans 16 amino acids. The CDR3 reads CASGSPSVDNTDTQYS. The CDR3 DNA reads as TGTGCCAGCGGCTCTCCTAGTGTCGACAATACAGATACGCAGTATTCT.

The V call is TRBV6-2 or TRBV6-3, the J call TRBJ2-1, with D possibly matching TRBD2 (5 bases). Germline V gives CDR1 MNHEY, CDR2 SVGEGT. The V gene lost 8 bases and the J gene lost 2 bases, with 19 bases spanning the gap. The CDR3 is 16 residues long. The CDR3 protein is CASENRAGITYNEQFF. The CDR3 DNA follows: TGTGCCAGCGAGAACCGGGCCGGGATAACCTACAATGAGCAGTTCTTC.

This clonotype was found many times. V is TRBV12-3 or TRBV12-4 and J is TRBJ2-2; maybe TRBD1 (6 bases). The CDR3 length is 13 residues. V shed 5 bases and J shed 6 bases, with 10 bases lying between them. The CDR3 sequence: CASSAQGPGELFF. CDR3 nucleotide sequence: TGTGCCAGCAGTGCCCAGGGGCCCGGGGAGCTGTTTTTT.

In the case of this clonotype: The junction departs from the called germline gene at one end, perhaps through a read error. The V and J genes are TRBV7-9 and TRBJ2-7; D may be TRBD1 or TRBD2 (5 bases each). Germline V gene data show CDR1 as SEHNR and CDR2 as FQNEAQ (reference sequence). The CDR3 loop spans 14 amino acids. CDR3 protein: CASSLAEVGDEQHF. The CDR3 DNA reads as TGTGCCAGCAGCTTAGCCGAGGTCGGGGACGAGCAGCACTTC.

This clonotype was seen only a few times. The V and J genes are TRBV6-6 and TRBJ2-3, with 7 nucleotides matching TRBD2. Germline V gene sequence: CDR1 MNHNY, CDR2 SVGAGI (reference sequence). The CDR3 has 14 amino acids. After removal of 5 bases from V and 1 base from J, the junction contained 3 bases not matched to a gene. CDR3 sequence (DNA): TGTGCCAGCAGTATAGCGGGTCGCACAGATACGCAGTATTTT. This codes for CASSIAGRTDTQYF.

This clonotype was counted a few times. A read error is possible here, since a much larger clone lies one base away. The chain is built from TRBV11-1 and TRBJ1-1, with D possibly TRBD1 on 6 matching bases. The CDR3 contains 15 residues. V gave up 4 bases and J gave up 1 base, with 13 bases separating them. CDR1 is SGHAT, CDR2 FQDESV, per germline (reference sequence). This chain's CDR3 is CASSSISTGNTEAFF. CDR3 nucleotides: TGTGCCAGCAGCTCTATCTCGACAGGGAACACTGAAGCTTTCTTT.

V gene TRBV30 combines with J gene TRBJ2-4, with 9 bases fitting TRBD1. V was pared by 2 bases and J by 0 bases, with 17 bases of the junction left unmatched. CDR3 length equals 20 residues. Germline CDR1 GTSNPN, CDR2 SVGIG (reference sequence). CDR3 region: CAWSPGTGRGGSIAKNIQYF. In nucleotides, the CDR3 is TGTGCCTGGAGTCCCGGGACAGGGAGGGGGGGGTCCATAGCCAAAAACATTCAGTACTTC.